These 20 T cell receptor beta chains originate from one sample sequenced in a study of HIV-infected patients and healthy controls. Follow-up blood was drawn about 14 weeks, roughly three months, after antiretroviral therapy began. No cell fractionation was done, so the repertoire covers all unsorted peripheral blood T cells. cDNA was made from about 500 ng RNA using alpha and beta constant primers. Separate chain-specific third strand synthesis with multiplexing indices produced the alpha and beta libraries. TCRdb reprocessed the 5' RACE reads via MiXCR and lists one record per CDR3 protein. Among 4,500 to 6,500 distinct CDR3 sequences listed, 7.5% to 10% were seen once. The sequences come from blood, collected during antiretroviral therapy. The source is an adult with HIV infection.

The sample holds many counts of this clonotype. The rearrangement links TRBV14 to TRBJ1-4; 8 bases match TRBD1. Germline V gene sequence: CDR1 SGHDN, CDR2 FVKESK. The CDR3 length is 15 residues. V was clipped by 3 bases and J by 7 bases; unmatched bases: 7. DNA for the CDR3: TGTGCCAGCAGCCAGTCTACAGGGGGAGGTGAAAAACTGTTTTTT. Protein: CASSQSTGGGEKLFF.

By sample share, this clonotype is medium-sized. The chain has TRBV7-8 and TRBJ2-5, with 13 bases lining up with TRBD2. From germline, CDR1 is SGHVS and CDR2 FQNEAQ. CDR3 length: 16 residues. V shed 2 bases and J 5 bases; nucleotides not matched to a gene: 5. CDR3: CASSLTSGRAGETQYF. Written as DNA, the CDR3 is TGTGCCAGCAGCTTAACTAGCGGGAGGGCTGGGGAGACCCAGTACTTC.

This clonotype was counted at least ten times. V and J are TRBV4-2 and TRBJ1-1; the match to TRBD1 covers 7 bases. Trimming at V came to 0 bases and at J to 8 bases, leaving 9 bases not matched to a gene. CDR1 and CDR2 from the germline V gene are LGHNA and YNFKEQ. CDR3 length: 15 amino acids. CDR3 amino acids: CASSQDSNRGSEAFF. CDR3 bases: TGTGCCAGCAGCCAAGATTCCAACAGGGGCTCGGAAGCTTTCTTT.

The rearrangement joins TRBV6-1 to TRBJ2-2; D unresolved. This CDR3 is 14 amino acids long. Trimming removed 1 base at V and 1 base at J, with 4 bases between. Germline-derived CDR1 and CDR2 are MNHNS and SASEGT. CDR3 sequence reads: CASSEGRNTGELFF. CDR3 DNA sequence: TGTGCCAGCAGTGAAGGAAGGAACACCGGGGAGCTGTTTTTT.

In its sample, this clonotype was seen many times. The chain has TRBV12-3 or TRBV12-4 and TRBJ1-5, with D perhaps matching TRBD1 (6 bases). CDR3 length equals 14 residues. The germline V and J ends were trimmed by 6 bases and 6 bases, with 15 bases remaining between them. The CDR3 DNA reads as TGTGCCAGCAGGCTGACAGGCGAATTTCAGCCCCAGCATTTT. This codes for CASRLTGEFQPQHF.

This clonotype has just a few counts. This chain links TRBV11-2 with TRBJ1-4, with a possible D match to TRBD1 (6 bases). This CDR3 is built from 14 residues. Germline lookup yields CDR1 SGHAT and CDR2 FQNNGV. V was cut by 6 bases and J by 2 bases, with 10 bases left in between. CDR3 in amino acids: CASSSTGTNEKLFF. CDR3 nucleotide sequence: TGTGCCAGCAGTTCTACAGGGACTAATGAAAAACTGTTTTTT. The full variable domain, rest sourced from reference TRBV11-2 and TRBJ1-4, is EAGVAQSPRYKIIEKRQSVAFWCNPISGHATLYWYQQILGQGPKLLIQFQNNGVVDDSQLPKDRFSAERLKGVDSTLKIQPAKLEDSAVYLCASSSTGTNEKLFFGSGTQLSVL.

By share, this clonotype counts as medium-sized (0.01 to 0.1%). J is TRBJ2-7 and V is TRBV6-5, with TRBD1 identical over 10 bases. CDR1 is MNHEY, CDR2 SVGAGI, per germline. The CDR3 is 15 residues long. V dropped 6 bases and J dropped 3; count of bases not matched to a gene: 8. Written as DNA, the CDR3 is TGTGCCAGCAGCTCCGACAGGGGGCATCGCTACGAGCAGTACTTC. The encoded protein is CASSSDRGHRYEQYF.

This clonotype occurred a few times. V is TRBV4-1 and J is TRBJ2-3; D gene unclear. This CDR3 contains 16 residues. Trimming pared 1 base from V and 4 bases from J, leaving 15 bases between. The germline V gene encodes CDR1 MGHRA and CDR2 YSYEKL. The CDR3 nucleotides read TGCGCCAGCAGCCAAGCGGCACACCCCGGAGCAGATACGCAGTATTTT. As protein: CASSQAAHPGADTQYF.

This clonotype counts as medium-sized. The genes are TRBV7-9 and TRBJ2-1; no reliable D call. V lost 5 bases, J lost 8 bases, and 10 bases lay in between. This CDR3 comprises 12 residues. In germline, CDR1 is SEHNR, CDR2 FQNEAQ (reference sequence). CDR3 sequence reads: CASSAISHEQFF. The CDR3 DNA reads as TGTGCCAGCAGCGCCATCTCACATGAGCAGTTCTTC. Based on the CDR3 plus reference TRBV7-9 and TRBJ2-1, the full variable domain is DTGVSQNPRHKITKRGQNVTFRCDPISEHNRLYWYRQTLGQGPEFLTYFQNEAQLEKSRLLSDRFSAERPKGSFSTLEIQRTEQGDSAMYLCASSAISHEQFFGPGTRLTVL.

The chain has TRBV11-2 and TRBJ1-4; D gene unclear. Germline values: CDR1 SGHAT, CDR2 FQNNGV. V was trimmed by 5 bases and J by 2 bases, leaving 12 bases between them. CDR3 length: 15 amino acids. CDR3 in DNA: TGTGCCAGCAGCCGGGCGGGCTGGACTAATGAAAAACTGTTTTTT. Translation gives CASSRAGWTNEKLFF.

This clonotype was counted many times. The genes are TRBV28 and TRBJ1-1; maybe TRBD1 (6 bases). The CDR3 runs 13 residues. The germline gives CDR1 MDHEN, CDR2 SYDVKM. Trimming cost V 6 bases and J 10 bases, with 18 bases left between them. CDR3 coding DNA: TGTGCCAGCAGGGGTCTGGTGGGGGCTGGAGCTTTCTTT. Translated, it gives CASRGLVGAGAFF.

This clonotype was detected many times. The V call is TRBV7-8, the J call TRBJ2-1; 14 bases line up with TRBD2. Looked up from germline, CDR1 is SGHVS and CDR2 is FQNEAQ. The V and J ends lost 1 base and 13 bases, in that order; junction bases with no gene match: 6. The CDR3 runs to 15 residues. The CDR3: CASSLVGLAGAIQFF. CDR3 nucleotide sequence: TGTGCCAGCAGCTTAGTGGGACTAGCGGGAGCCATTCAGTTCTTC. The full variable domain, rest sourced from reference TRBV7-8 and TRBJ2-1, is GAGVSQSPRYKVAKRGQDVALRCDPISGHVSLFWYQQALGQGPEFLTYFQNEAQLDKSGLPSDRFFAERPEGSVSTLKIQRTQQEDSAVYLCASSLVGLAGAIQFFGPGTRLTVL.

This rearrangement joins TRBV6-5 to TRBJ2-7, with D perhaps TRBD1 (6 bases). The CDR3 covers 12 residues. Per the germline V gene, CDR1 is MNHEY and CDR2 is SVGAGI. V was trimmed by 4 bases and J by 6 bases, leaving 10 bases between them. For the CDR3, the DNA is TGTGCCAGCAGTTCCATAGGGGGCGAGCAGTACTTC. It is translated as CASSSIGGEQYF.

In its sample, this clonotype was seen many times. The chain couples TRBV20-1 to TRBJ2-2, with D unclear. Germline V CDR1 and CDR2: DFQATT, SNEGSKA (reference sequence). Trimming shortened V by 3 bases and J by 3 bases, and 11 bases separated the two germline ends. The length of the CDR3 is 14 residues. CDR3 bases: TGCAGTGCTAGCCTGACACGCTACACCGGGGAGCTGTTTTTT. This codes for CSASLTRYTGELFF.

The chain combines TRBV20-1 with TRBJ2-7; D might be TRBD1 or TRBD2, each matching 5 bases. This CDR3 has 13 amino acids. V lost 2 bases to trimming and J lost 4 bases, with 12 bases between them. CDR1 DFQATT and CDR2 SNEGSKA come from the germline V gene (reference sequence). CDR3 nucleotide sequence: TGCAGTGCTAGACCCGGGACCGGTTACGAGCAGTACTTC. It codes for CSARPGTGYEQYF.

This clonotype came up many times. This chain links TRBV6-6 with TRBJ1-5, with no clear D. CDR1 is MNHNY and CDR2 is SVGAGI in the germline V gene (reference sequence). Trimming shortened V by 8 bases and J by 5 bases, and 19 bases separated the two germline ends. CDR3 length equals 15 residues. The CDR3 sequence: CASWAEGMAYQPQHF. The CDR3 DNA follows: TGTGCCAGCTGGGCCGAGGGAATGGCGTATCAGCCCCAGCATTTT.

The rearrangement uses TRBV12-3 or TRBV12-4 and TRBJ2-2; 8 bases match TRBD1. The CDR3 length is 14 residues. Germline trimming cut 6 bases from V and 6 bases from J; bases unmatched to any gene: 6. In DNA form, the CDR3 reads TGTGCCAGCAGGGACAGACAGGGGTCCGGGGAGCTGTTTTTT. It codes for CASRDRQGSGELFF.

This clonotype was detected a few times. The chain recombines TRBV28 with TRBJ2-2, with 7 positions matching TRBD2. Germline V gene sequence: CDR1 MDHEN, CDR2 SYDVKM. The CDR3 runs to 16 residues. Trimming took 3 bases from V and 0 from J; bases not matched to a gene: 4. The CDR3 bases are TGTGCCAGCAGTTTCCCGGGAGGCGCGAACACCGGGGAGCTGTTTTTT. Translating it yields CASSFPGGANTGELFF.

This clonotype is medium-sized. The V gene is TRBV5-6, the J gene TRBJ2-3; 7 nucleotides line up with TRBD1. The germline CDR1 and CDR2 sequences are SGHDT and YYEEEE. The CDR3 contains 16 residues. Trimming took 1 base from V and 6 from J; bases not matched to a gene: 11. In DNA form, the CDR3 reads TGTGCCAGCAGCTTGTGGCGACAGGGCCACAGTGATACGCAGTATTTT. Protein sequence: CASSLWRQGHSDTQYF. Full variable domain (remainder filled in from reference TRBV5-6 and TRBJ2-3): DAGVTQSPTHLIKTRGQQVTLRCSPKSGHDTVSWYQQALGQGPQFIFQYYEEEERQRGNFPDRFSGHQFPNYSSELNVNALLLGDSALYLCASSLWRQGHSDTQYFGPGTRLTVL.

Many counts were recorded for this clonotype. The chain couples TRBV10-3 to TRBJ2-3, with 11 bases matching TRBD2. Germline CDR1 reads ENHRY; CDR2 reads SYGVKD. V lost 0 bases to trimming and J lost 4 bases; unmatched junction nucleotides: 3. CDR3 length: 16 amino acids. CDR3 coding DNA: TGTGCCATCAGTGAGTCTGCTAGCGGGGGGCCAGATACGCAGTATTTT. Protein: CAISESASGGPDTQYF.